One and the same sample provided the 5 T cell receptor beta chains below, sequenced in a study of shared clonotypes between healthy human individuals. The method was immunoSEQ multiplex PCR; TCRdb's version includes in-frame clones alone and lacks a portion of them. The sample lists fewer than 1.6 million clones; 97% to 99% were seen once. The material sequenced was naive CD4+ T cells sorted from blood. Noted subset: CD45RA+ positively selected. The receptors here all came from a man younger than 40 in good health.

The rearrangement links TRBV7-8 to TRBJ2-7; possibly TRBD1 or TRBD2 for D (5 bases each). Per germline, CDR1 SGHVS and CDR2 FQNEAQ. Deletions cut 5 bases from V and 1 base from J, with 15 bases between. This CDR3 contains 15 residues. This CDR3 reads CASSLGRDGSYEQYF. CDR3 in DNA: TGTGCCAGCAGCCTTGGACGGGACGGATCCTACGAGCAGTACTTC.

The V call is TRBV10-1, the J call TRBJ2-3; tentatively, D is TRBD2 (6 bases). The germline CDR1 and CDR2 sequences are WNHNN and SYGVQD (reference sequence). V gave up 3 bases and J gave up 6 bases, with 16 bases separating them. The CDR3 spans 15 residues. The CDR3 sequence is CASSEGTHRGDTQYF. CDR3 DNA: TGCGCCAGCAGTGAAGGGACCCACCGGGGGGATACGCAGTATTTT.

V is TRBV18 and J is TRBJ2-1; 13 positions agree with TRBD2. J gave up 6 bases and V 0 bases, and 11 bases lay outside the gene matches. The CDR3 has 19 residues. CDR1 and CDR2 from the germline V gene are KGHSH and LQKENI. CDR3 nucleotides: TGTGCCAGCTCACCACCCACTAGCGGGAGGGCCTCGGAGGCCAATGAGCAGTTCTTC. It encodes CASSPPTSGRASEANEQFF.

This CDR3 reads CASSLTGRRNEQFF. CDR3 in DNA: TGTGCCAGCAGTTTAACGGGTCGGAGGAATGAGCAGTTCTTC. This chain connects TRBV27 to TRBJ2-1, with TRBD2 as a possible D gene (5 bases). V was cut by 2 bases and J by 7 bases, with 12 bases left in between. This CDR3 is built from 14 residues. CDR1 MNHEY and CDR2 SMNVEV come from the germline V gene (reference sequence).

This clone was seen only once. The chain employs TRBV5-1 and TRBJ2-2; the D gene is possibly TRBD2 (6 bases). This CDR3 has 15 residues. V lost 7 bases, J lost 5 bases, and 18 bases lay in between. Germline CDR1 and CDR2: SGHRS and YFSETQ. The CDR3 region is CASAPREPGTGELFF. CDR3 nucleotide sequence: TGCGCCAGCGCCCCCCGGGAGCCGGGGACCGGGGAGCTGTTTTTT. Variable domain in full (rest from reference TRBV5-1 and TRBJ2-2): KAGVTQTPRYLIKTRGQQVTLSCSPISGHRSVSWYQQTPGQGLQFLFEYFSETQRNKGNFPGRFSGRQFSNSRSEMNVSTLELGDSALYLCASAPREPGTGELFFGEGSRLTVL.